A single sample is the source of the 27 T cell receptor beta chains below, sequenced in a study of cytomegalovirus exposure and HLA in healthy donors. The PCR had 60 Vbeta and 13 Jbeta primers. Sequenced by immunoSEQ multiplex PCR; TCRdb stores in-frame clones only, minus some. The data show about 150,000 clones, with around 84% seen just once and roughly 2.5% held by the top ten. Sequences were obtained from PBMCs. The receptor set was obtained from a man aged 25-45 years in good health and CMV-seropositive.

The chain carries TRBV11-2 and TRBJ2-5, with a weak D call TRBD1 (5 bases). Trimming stripped 0 bases from V and 4 bases from J, with 18 bases between. Germline values: CDR1 SGHAT, CDR2 FQNNGV. The CDR3 length is 17 residues. CDR3 bases: TGTGCCAGCAGCTTAGAGGGGTTAGCAAGAAGGGGAGAGACCCAGTACTTC. Translated, it gives CASSLEGLARRGETQYF.

The chain combines TRBV4-3 with TRBJ1-2, with a possible D match to TRBD1 (6 bases). The V and J ends lost 4 bases and 7 bases respectively, with 22 bases between them. This CDR3 region has 16 residues. Germline CDR1 and CDR2: LGHNA and YSLEER. The CDR3 DNA is TGCGCCAGCAGCCCTACCACGAGGGGGGGGATCGGTGGCTACACCTTC. Amino acids: CASSPTTRGGIGGYTF.

V and J are TRBV27 and TRBJ2-7; D is ambiguous. The CDR3 length is 14 residues. Trimming cost V 6 bases and J 0 bases, with 12 bases left between them. Per germline, CDR1 MNHEY and CDR2 SMNVEV (reference sequence). The CDR3 is CASRLALSSYEQYV. CDR3 sequence (DNA): TGTGCCAGCAGGCTTGCTCTTAGCTCCTACGAGCAGTACGTC.

The chain employs TRBV5-6 and TRBJ1-5; TRBD1 aligns across 8 bases. V trimming: 2 bases; J trimming: 5 bases; junction bases outside the gene matches: 3. CDR1 is SGHDT, CDR2 YYEEEE, per germline. This CDR3 spans 14 amino acids. The CDR3 loop reads CASSFQGAHQPQHF. The DNA for the CDR3 is TGTGCCAGCAGCTTTCAGGGGGCGCATCAGCCCCAGCATTTT.

The DNA of the CDR3 is TGCGCCAGCAGCTCATCCCCCCAGGGGCTCCAAGAGACCCAGTACTTC. This encodes CASSSSPQGLQETQYF. The chain is built from TRBV5-1 and TRBJ2-5, with D perhaps TRBD1 (6 bases). This CDR3 spans 16 amino acids. The germline CDR1 and CDR2 sequences are SGHRS and YFSETQ. The V end lost 3 bases, the J end lost 1 base, and 16 bases lay between the germline ends.

This clone occurred a few times. The chain carries TRBV6-5 and TRBJ1-2, with TRBD1 matching 8 bases. The CDR3 has 15 residues. V shed 3 bases, J shed 8 bases, and the junction held 11 bases outside the gene matches. Germline CDR1 and CDR2: MNHEY and SVGAGI. CDR3: CASSYYQGAGGGYTF. The CDR3 coding sequence is TGTGCCAGCAGTTATTACCAGGGGGCCGGCGGGGGCTACACCTTC.

This CDR3 is CASSLRGGTEAFF. The CDR3 region has the DNA TGTGCCAGCAGCTTGCGCGGAGGCACTGAAGCTTTCTTT. The gene calls are TRBV5-4 and TRBJ1-1, with unresolved D. Germline assignment: CDR1 SGHNT and CDR2 YYREEE (reference sequence). Trimming removed 1 base at V and 4 bases at J, with 8 bases between. CDR3 size: 13 residues.

The genes are TRBV9 and TRBJ2-6; D possibly corresponds to TRBD2 (6 bases). V was trimmed by 3 bases and J by 4 bases, leaving 20 bases between them. The CDR3 is made up of 18 amino acids. Per germline, CDR1 SGDLS and CDR2 YYNGEE. This CDR3 is CASSARDRDFIGANVLTF. The CDR3 nucleotides read TGTGCCAGCAGCGCCCGAGACCGGGACTTCATCGGGGCCAACGTCCTGACTTTC. Complete variable domain (other parts from reference TRBV9 and TRBJ2-6): DSGVTQTPKHLITATGQRVTLRCSPRSGDLSVYWYQQSLDQGLQFLIQYYNGEERAKGNILERFSAQQFPDLHSELNLSSLELGDSALYFCASSARDRDFIGANVLTFGAGSRLTVL.

CDR3 in DNA: TGTGCCAGCAGCCTACGGACTAGCGGGACTGGAACAGATACGCAGTATTTT. Protein: CASSLRTSGTGTDTQYF. V and J are TRBV9 and TRBJ2-3, with TRBD2 identical over 12 bases. Germline lookup yields CDR1 SGDLS and CDR2 YYNGEE. This CDR3 is 17 amino acids long. With V trimmed by 4 bases and J by 3 bases, 9 bases remained unmatched.

The chain combines TRBV7-2 with TRBJ2-2, with 14 positions matching TRBD2. The CDR3 is 17 amino acids. V dropped 4 bases and J dropped 4; count of bases not matched to a gene: 5. Germline V lookup: CDR1 SGHTA, CDR2 FQGNSA. Here the CDR3 DNA reads TGTGCCAGCAGCTCTTCGGGACTAGCGGGGGTCACCGGGGAGCTGTTTTTT. It codes for CASSSSGLAGVTGELFF. Full variable domain (remainder filled in from reference TRBV7-2 and TRBJ2-2): GAGVSQSPSNKVTEKGKDVELRCDPISGHTALYWYRQSLGQGLEFLIYFQGNSAPDKSGLPSDRFSAERTGGSVSTLTIQRTQQEDSAVYLCASSSSGLAGVTGELFFGEGSRLTVL.

The chain recombines TRBV4-3 with TRBJ2-7; D possibly corresponds to TRBD1 (6 bases). The V end lost 0 bases, the J end lost 3 bases, and 12 bases lay between the germline ends. There are 15 residues in the CDR3. Per the germline V gene, CDR1 is LGHNA and CDR2 is YSLEER. The DNA for the CDR3 is TGCGCCAGCAGCCAAGATTGGGGGCAGAACTACGAGCAGTACTTC. It yields the protein CASSQDWGQNYEQYF.

About this clone: This same CDR3 is encoded by further DNA sequences in the sample. The chain uses TRBV12-5 and TRBJ2-1, with D tentatively TRBD2 (6 bases). From germline, CDR1 is LGHNT and CDR2 FRNRAP. This CDR3 is built from 14 residues. The V end lost 9 bases, the J end lost 10 bases, and 22 bases lay between the germline ends. Written as DNA, the CDR3 is TGTGCTAGCGGGGGTAGGAGGGCCCCAGAAGAGCAGTTCTTC. Residues: CASGGRRAPEEQFF. The full variable domain, with the rest looked up from reference TRBV12-5 and TRBJ2-1, is DARVTQTPRHKVTEMGQEVTMRCQPILGHNTVFWYRQTMMQGLELLAYFRNRAPLDDSGMPKDRFSAEMPDATLATLKIQPSEPRDSAVYFCASGGRRAPEEQFFGPGTRLTVL.

This clone has only a few counts. The chain recombines TRBV6-6 with TRBJ1-4; D uncertain. This CDR3 has 16 residues. CDR1 MNHNY and CDR2 SVGAGI come from the germline V gene (reference sequence). Trimming removed 2 bases from V and 4 bases from J, with 14 bases in between. This CDR3 is CASSYRAGGRNEKLFF. The CDR3 bases are TGTGCCAGCAGTTACCGGGCGGGCGGACGTAATGAAAAACTGTTTTTT.

The chain joins TRBV5-1 to TRBJ2-2; 8 positions match TRBD1. Germline V gene data show CDR1 as SGHRS and CDR2 as YFSETQ. After removal of 5 bases from V and 3 bases from J, the junction contained 6 bases not matched to a gene. The CDR3 loop spans 15 amino acids. CDR3 loop: CASRRDRTDTGELFF. CDR3 DNA sequence: TGCGCCAGCAGGAGGGACAGGACAGACACCGGGGAGCTGTTTTTT.

The chain recombines TRBV11-2 with TRBJ1-2, with 7 bases that match TRBD1. Germline V gene data show CDR1 as SGHAT and CDR2 as FQNNGV. V dropped 0 bases and J dropped 7; count of bases not matched to a gene: 5. This CDR3 is 14 amino acids long. In nucleotides, the CDR3 is TGTGCCAGCAGCTTAGAAGGGGGCGCGGGTGGCTACACCTTC. Residues: CASSLEGGAGGYTF.

The chain recombines TRBV30 with TRBJ1-3; D is unresolved. V was cut by 3 bases and J by 0 bases, with 3 bases left in between. The length of the CDR3 is 12 residues. The germline CDR1 and CDR2 sequences are GTSNPN and SVGIG (reference sequence). CDR3 bases: TGTGCCTGGAGCTCCTCTGGAAACACCATATATTTT. This gives the protein CAWSSSGNTIYF.

This clone was counted a few times. The J gene is TRBJ1-1, the V gene TRBV6-1; 7 positions match TRBD1. V lost 2 bases and J lost 4; bases outside the gene matches: 4. Per germline, CDR1 MNHNS and CDR2 SASEGT. This CDR3 is built from 14 residues. The CDR3, as DNA: TGTGCCAGCAGTGAATACCAGGGGGGCACTGAAGCTTTCTTT. Its protein product is CASSEYQGGTEAFF.

In DNA, the CDR3 is TGTGCCAGCAGTTATAGTCGGGAGATCTCTGGAAACACCATATATTTT. Amino acids: CASSYSREISGNTIYF. The chain couples TRBV6-5 to TRBJ1-3; no reliable D call. This CDR3 has 16 amino acids. The V end was cut by 3 bases, the J end by 0 bases, with 12 bases between. Germline V gene lookup returns CDR1 MNHEY and CDR2 SVGAGI.

V gene TRBV27 combines with J gene TRBJ2-5; the D gene is possibly TRBD1 (6 bases). Germline CDR1 and CDR2: MNHEY and SMNVEV (reference sequence). The CDR3 contains 13 residues. The V end was cut by 1 base, the J end by 4 bases, with 7 bases between. In DNA, the CDR3 is TGTGCCAGCAGTTTATTCAGGGGAGAGACCCAGTACTTC. Encoded protein: CASSLFRGETQYF.

The V and J genes are TRBV2 and TRBJ2-3; 7 nucleotides line up with TRBD2. J lost 1 base, V lost 4 bases, and 8 bases had no gene match. CDR1 is SNHLY and CDR2 is FYNNEI in the germline V gene. This CDR3 spans 16 amino acids. The CDR3 loop reads CASSVFYTSGTDTQYF. Written as DNA, the CDR3 is TGTGCCAGCAGTGTCTTTTATACTAGCGGCACAGATACGCAGTATTTT.

The V and J genes are TRBV11-2 and TRBJ2-7; D not certain. The CDR3 length is 13 residues. Trimming pared 5 bases from V and 4 bases from J, leaving 12 bases between. Germline V lookup: CDR1 SGHAT, CDR2 FQNNGV. The CDR3 sequence is CASSQVVQYEQYF. The CDR3 DNA reads as TGTGCCAGCAGCCAAGTGGTGCAGTACGAGCAGTACTTC.

This chain connects TRBV5-1 to TRBJ2-3, with 9 bases that match TRBD1. Per germline, CDR1 SGHRS and CDR2 YFSETQ. Losses at the gene ends were 2 bases for V and 3 bases for J; bases not matched to a gene: 10. This CDR3 has 17 residues. The CDR3, as DNA: TGCGCCAGCAGCTTCTCCGGTGTGACAGGGGGGACAGATACGCAGTATTTT. Protein product: CASSFSGVTGGTDTQYF.

The chain is built from TRBV19 and TRBJ2-3; 12 bases agree with TRBD2. V was pared by 8 bases and J by 4 bases, with 4 bases of the junction left unmatched. The CDR3 contains 14 residues. Germline CDR1 reads LNHDA; CDR2 reads SQIVND (reference sequence). CDR3 amino acids: CASQTSGSPDTQYF. In nucleotides, the CDR3 is TGTGCCAGTCAGACTAGCGGGAGTCCAGATACGCAGTATTTT.

This clone was counted a few times. This chain joins TRBV7-9 and TRBJ1-4; D not certain. CDR3 size: 13 residues. The V end lost 5 bases, the J end lost 11 bases, and 15 bases lay between the germline ends. The V gene's germline CDR1 is SEHNR and CDR2 FQNEAQ (reference sequence). The CDR3 region is CASSPGPKEKLFF. The CDR3 DNA sequence: TGTGCCAGCAGCCCGGGTCCCAAGGAGAAACTGTTTTTT.

V gene TRBV10-3 combines with J gene TRBJ2-5, with TRBD1 identical over 7 bases. The J segment lost 3 bases and the V segment lost 1 base, leaving 20 bases of the junction unmatched. This CDR3 spans 20 amino acids. Germline CDR1 and CDR2: ENHRY and SYGVKD. The CDR3 sequence: CAISEWEGARTGTEKETQYF. As DNA, the CDR3 is TGTGCCATCAGTGAGTGGGAAGGGGCCAGAACCGGGACAGAAAAAGAGACCCAGTACTTC.

The rearrangement joins TRBV18 to TRBJ1-2, with 10 bases matching TRBD1. Trimming at V came to 2 bases and at J to 5 bases, leaving 14 bases not matched to a gene. The germline V gene encodes CDR1 KGHSH and CDR2 LQKENI. The CDR3 runs to 18 residues. The CDR3 nucleotides are TGTGCCAGCTCACCAAAGGGGCAAAATTTGGGACAGGGGTATGGCTACACCTTC. It is translated as CASSPKGQNLGQGYGYTF.

The rearrangement joins TRBV19 to TRBJ1-1; D possibly corresponds to TRBD1 (5 bases). The CDR3 loop spans 16 amino acids. CDR1 LNHDA and CDR2 SQIVND come from the germline V gene (reference sequence). Trimming removed 9 bases from V and 1 base from J, with 21 bases in between. The CDR3 DNA follows: TGTGCCAGCCGCCTGGGGGAGGGGCGATCGAACACTGAAGCTTTCTTT. Protein product: CASRLGEGRSNTEAFF. The complete variable domain, with remaining parts taken from reference TRBV19 and TRBJ1-1, reads DGGITQSPKYLFRKEGQNVTLSCEQNLNHDAMYWYRQDPGQGLRLIYYSQIVNDFQKGDIAEGYSVSREKKESFPLTVTSAQKNPTAFYLCASRLGEGRSNTEAFFGQGTRLTVV.